This TCR beta chain was sequenced for a study of long-term antiretroviral therapy in people with HIV. Regarding the study as a whole: When set beside controls, HIV repertoires had CDR3 length ranges that were narrower.

Runs used v3.0 of the immunoSEQ assay and were done at survey level. What sequencing targeted per sample was roughly 40,000-50,000 T-cell genomes. The repertoire was sequenced with immunoSEQ multiplex PCR; TCRdb's copy has only in-frame clones and lacks some. Of over 15,000 clones detected, over 70% appear once; the ten largest clones hold approximately 14%. The length of the CDR3 is 12 residues. CDR1 is MNHEY and CDR2 is SMNVEV in the germline V gene (reference sequence). Trimming took 6 bases from V and 6 from J, leaving 8 bases between them. There was at least one pre-ART PBMC sample for each donor, plus at least two post-ART PBMC samples. Notes on this clone: Its antigen is as yet unknown.

This specimen consisted of unsorted PBMCs, obtained 1.5 years before starting antiretroviral therapy. The rearrangement uses TRBV27 and TRBJ1-4; D is unresolved. The source of this sequence is a woman aged 45-65 years with HIV. CDR3 DNA: TGTGCCAGCAGAGGTATGGATGAAAAACTGTTTTTT. Amino acids: CASRGMDEKLFF. Combining the CDR3 with reference TRBV27 and TRBJ1-4 gives the whole variable domain EAQVTQNPRYLITVTGKKLTVTCSQNMNHEYMSWYRQDPGLGLRQIYYSMNVEVTDKGDVPEGYKVSRKEKRNFPLILESPSPNQTSLYFCASRGMDEKLFFGSGTQLSVL.